The 9 T cell receptor beta chains in this list originate from one sample, sequenced in a study of T cells in Graves' hyperthyroidism and ophthalmopathy. What was amplified from RNA transcripts were TCR beta CDR3 regions. During a first-round RT-PCR of the TCR CDR3, the HTBI primer set was used. MiXCR, run by TCRdb on the multiplex PCR reads, gives a single entry per CDR3 protein. The data contain some 350,000 distinct CDR3 sequences, 15% to 20% of them singletons. What was sequenced was blood. These receptors were taken from a woman aged 18-29 years with Graves' hyperthyroidism.

V is TRBV28 and J is TRBJ1-1, with D maybe TRBD1 (5 bases). The CDR3 length is 15 residues. Trimming took off 3 bases at V and 3 bases at J, with 14 bases between the two ends. Germline V gene sequence: CDR1 MDHEN, CDR2 SYDVKM. This CDR3 is CASSFGGARDTEAFF. CDR3 in DNA: TGTGCCAGCAGTTTTGGTGGGGCTAGGGACACTGAAGCTTTCTTT.

In this sample, this clonotype turned up many times. V usage is TRBV6-1 and J usage is TRBJ1-1, with D perhaps matching TRBD1 (5 bases). This CDR3 has 13 amino acids. CDR1 and CDR2 (germline): MNHNS, SASEGT. V lost 6 bases and J lost 1, with 9 bases in between. CDR3 loop: CASSWGGNTEAFF. CDR3 bases: TGTGCCAGCAGCTGGGGGGGGAACACTGAAGCTTTCTTT.

This clonotype was seen ten or more times. The rearrangement joins TRBV15 to TRBJ2-5, with D perhaps TRBD1 (8 bases). CDR1 is LNHNV and CDR2 is YYDKDF in the germline V gene (reference sequence). V dropped 6 bases and J dropped 1 base, with 18 bases sitting between them. CDR3 length equals 16 residues. CDR3 loop: CATSSTGGGGQETQYF. CDR3 nucleotides: TGTGCCACCAGTAGTACAGGGGGAGGGGGCCAAGAGACCCAGTACTTC.

This clonotype came up many times. CDR3 in amino acids: CASHSIRGATTYEQYF. In DNA form, the CDR3 reads TGTGCCAGCCACTCTATCCGGGGTGCCACCACCTACGAGCAGTACTTC. This chain links TRBV28 with TRBJ2-7; the D gene is possibly TRBD2 (5 bases). Germline CDR1 MDHEN, CDR2 SYDVKM. V lost 8 bases and J lost 2, with 22 bases in between. The CDR3 has 16 residues.

This clonotype was recorded many times. The chain recombines TRBV12-3 or TRBV12-4 with TRBJ2-7, with no clear D. This CDR3 has 12 amino acids. The germline V and J ends were trimmed by 6 bases and 6 bases, with 12 bases remaining between them. CDR3 amino acids: CASRLGAGEQYF. CDR3 bases: TGTGCCAGCAGACTCGGAGCTGGCGAGCAGTACTTC.

In this sample, this clonotype turned up many times. The V call is TRBV6-1, the J call TRBJ1-3; the match to TRBD1 covers 7 bases. V was pared by 3 bases and J by 0 bases, with 2 bases of the junction left unmatched. This CDR3 is built from 15 residues. The germline gives CDR1 MNHNS, CDR2 SASEGT. CDR3 sequence reads: CASSETGYSGNTIYF. DNA of the CDR3: TGTGCCAGCAGTGAGACAGGGTACTCTGGAAACACCATATATTTT.

In its sample, this clonotype was seen many times. The chain combines TRBV6-1 with TRBJ2-7, with 11 bases lining up with TRBD2. Germline assignment: CDR1 MNHNS and CDR2 SASEGT. Trimming at V came to 7 bases and at J to 0 bases, leaving 2 bases not matched to a gene. The CDR3 contains 14 residues. DNA of the CDR3: TGTGCCAGCATTCTAGCGGGGGGCTCCTACGAGCAGTACTTC. Encoded protein: CASILAGGSYEQYF.

This chain links TRBV5-1 with TRBJ1-2; TRBD1 matches at 9 bases. J lost 4 bases, V lost 1 base, and 8 bases had no gene match. Germline CDR1 is SGHRS and CDR2 is YFSETQ. The length of the CDR3 is 16 residues. CDR3 region: CASSLYPGQGSYGYTF. The DNA of the CDR3 is TGCGCCAGCAGCTTGTACCCGGGACAGGGCAGCTATGGCTACACCTTC.

V and J are TRBV27 and TRBJ2-7; perhaps TRBD1 as D (6 bases). The CDR3 runs to 14 residues. Trimming stripped 0 bases from V and 2 bases from J, with 8 bases between. Germline CDR1 reads MNHEY; CDR2 reads SMNVEV (reference sequence). The CDR3 DNA reads TGTGCCAGCAGTTTATCTTGGACAGCCTACGAGCAGTACTTC. Amino acids: CASSLSWTAYEQYF.